The 14 T cell receptor beta chains presented below share a single source sample, sequenced in a study of cytomegalovirus exposure and HLA in healthy donors. The primer mix had 60 Vbeta and 13 Jbeta primers. Using immunoSEQ multiplex PCR, the repertoire was profiled, and TCRdb retains in-frame clones only, with some absent. The sample has about 120,000 clones, approximately 8.6% seen once. The sequenced sample consisted of PBMCs. These TCRs come from a woman between 40 and 50 years old in good health and CMV-seropositive.

This clone was detected a few times. The chain recombines TRBV5-1 with TRBJ1-1; maybe TRBD1 (6 bases). The CDR3 has 16 amino acids. Germline V gives CDR1 SGHRS, CDR2 YFSETQ. With 4 bases removed from V and 0 bases from J, the gap between germline ends came to 16 bases. The CDR3 DNA follows: TGCGCCAGCAGCACCGACAGGAAAAAAATGAACACTGAAGCTTTCTTT. Its protein product is CASSTDRKKMNTEAFF.

This clone was detected a few times. The chain has TRBV5-4 and TRBJ1-1; D possibly corresponds to TRBD1 (6 bases). CDR1 is SGHNT and CDR2 is YYREEE in the germline V gene (reference sequence). CDR3 length: 13 amino acids. V was cut by 4 bases and J by 8 bases, with 15 bases left in between. The CDR3 sequence is CASSPWDKKEAFF. In DNA, the CDR3 is TGTGCCAGCAGCCCGTGGGACAAGAAAGAAGCTTTCTTT.

This clone was counted a few times. The chain uses TRBV6-5 and TRBJ1-5, with 8 bases matching TRBD1. Germline V gene data show CDR1 as MNHEY and CDR2 as SVGAGI. The CDR3 is 14 amino acids. Trimming at V came to 6 bases and at J to 1 base, leaving 2 bases not matched to a gene. The CDR3 sequence: CASRQGASNQPQHF. CDR3 coding DNA: TGTGCCAGCAGGCAGGGGGCGAGCAATCAGCCCCAGCATTTT.

The chain uses TRBV11-3 and TRBJ1-5; D gene uncertain. Trimming took 1 base from V and 7 from J, leaving 11 bases between them. CDR3 length: 14 residues. The germline V gene encodes CDR1 SGHNT and CDR2 YENEEA. The DNA for the CDR3 is TGTGCCAGCAGCTTAGTGTCATCAGTCCAGCCCCAGCATTTT. Amino acid sequence: CASSLVSSVQPQHF.

This clone was detected a few times. Here the CDR3 reads CASSLPGQGLEEQYF. The CDR3 DNA reads TGTGCCAGCAGCTTACCGGGACAGGGGCTTGAGGAGCAGTACTTC. This chain uses TRBV11-2 with TRBJ2-7; TRBD1 matches 10 bases. Germline values: CDR1 SGHAT, CDR2 FQNNGV. The CDR3 has 15 amino acids. The J segment lost 7 bases and the V segment lost 2 bases, leaving 8 bases of the junction unmatched.

V gene TRBV7-9 combines with J gene TRBJ1-2; a possible D gene is TRBD1 (5 bases). Germline V CDR1 and CDR2: SEHNR, FQNEAQ (reference sequence). The CDR3 totals 13 residues. V lost 8 bases and J 4 bases, leaving 14 bases between the germline ends. The CDR3 loop is CASGRGSGYGYTF. The CDR3 bases are TGTGCCAGCGGGAGGGGAAGCGGCTATGGCTACACCTTC.

Only a few counts were recorded for this clone. The chain has TRBV27 and TRBJ1-6; TRBD1 might be the D (5 bases). Germline assignment: CDR1 MNHEY and CDR2 SMNVEV (reference sequence). The length of the CDR3 is 14 residues. V lost 7 bases and J lost 9, with 16 bases in between. The CDR3 DNA sequence: TGTGCCAGCACCCGAACAGGAGAGAGTTCACCCCTCCACTTT. Protein: CASTRTGESSPLHF.

In its sample, this clone was seen a few times. The gene calls are TRBV11-2 and TRBJ2-7; 7 bases agree with TRBD2. The CDR3 is made up of 16 amino acids. Germline V gene lookup returns CDR1 SGHAT and CDR2 FQNNGV. Trimming at V came to 1 base and at J to 1 base, leaving 7 bases not matched to a gene. The CDR3, as DNA: TGTGCCAGCAGCTTAGGGGAGCGGGGACCTTCCTACGAGCAGTACTTC. Encoded protein: CASSLGERGPSYEQYF.

This clone appeared a few times. This chain connects TRBV30 to TRBJ1-2, with TRBD1 identical over 8 bases. J lost 1 base, V lost 2 bases, and 9 bases had no gene match. This CDR3 has 16 amino acids. Germline assignment: CDR1 GTSNPN and CDR2 SVGIG (reference sequence). CDR3 coding DNA: TGTGCCTGGAGTTGGGGGACAGGTTACTTTAACTATGGCTACACCTTC. Its translation is CAWSWGTGYFNYGYTF.

V gene TRBV27 combines with J gene TRBJ1-1; 9 nucleotides line up with TRBD1. The CDR3 is 15 amino acids. The V gene end was trimmed by 4 bases and the J gene end by 4 bases; junction bases not matched to a gene: 7. Germline-derived CDR1 and CDR2 are MNHEY and SMNVEV (reference sequence). This CDR3 is CASSSRDRVPTEAFF. As DNA, the CDR3 is TGTGCCAGCAGTTCCCGGGACAGGGTTCCCACTGAAGCTTTCTTT.

This clone has only a few counts. The rearrangement links TRBV30 to TRBJ2-1; no clear D. V was shortened by 0 bases and J by 2 bases, with 14 bases between the two germline ends. This CDR3 has 16 amino acids. Germline CDR1 reads GTSNPN; CDR2 reads SVGIG (reference sequence). CDR3 coding DNA: TGTGCCTGGAGTGTTAAGAGTCCAGGCCCCTACAATGAGCAGTTCTTC. It yields the protein CAWSVKSPGPYNEQFF.

This clone was detected only a few times. Other DNA sequences in the sample encode the same CDR3. This rearrangement joins TRBV30 to TRBJ2-7; 7 bases align to TRBD1. CDR1 GTSNPN and CDR2 SVGIG come from the germline V gene (reference sequence). The CDR3 is 12 residues long. The junction had 2 bases not matched to a gene; V was cut back by 4 bases and J by 2 bases. DNA for the CDR3: TGTGCCTGGACAGGGGGTACCTACGAGCAGTACTTC. Its translation is CAWTGGTYEQYF.

This chain connects TRBV19 to TRBJ2-4; maybe TRBD2 (5 bases). The germline gives CDR1 LNHDA, CDR2 SQIVND (reference sequence). The CDR3 consists of 15 residues. The germline V and J ends were trimmed by 4 bases and 3 bases, with 13 bases remaining between them. The CDR3, as DNA: TGTGCCAGTAGTACGAGGGAATACGTCAAAAACATTCAGTACTTC. Its translation is CASSTREYVKNIQYF.

This clone was recorded a few times. The chain carries TRBV27 and TRBJ1-6, with TRBD1 matching over 7 bases. CDR1 and CDR2 from the germline V gene are MNHEY and SMNVEV (reference sequence). This CDR3 has 16 amino acids. V shed 4 bases and J 7 bases; nucleotides not matched to a gene: 10. CDR3 residues: CASSSFFKGANSPLHF. DNA of the CDR3: TGTGCCAGCAGTTCGTTCTTTAAGGGGGCCAATTCACCCCTCCACTTT.